These 6 T cell receptor beta chains were sequenced from one sample in a study of blood T cell repertoires in COVID-19. Assay used: immunoSEQ multiplex PCR; TCRdb lists only in-frame clones, some missing. Altogether about 300,000 clones are present, 80% to 90% being singletons, with the ten largest covering approximately 6.5%. Sequences were obtained from peripheral blood. The receptors stem from a man aged 18 to 29 who had recovered from COVID-19.

A few counts support this clone. The DNA of the CDR3 is TGCGCCAGCAGCCAAATTTCCCCCGGCTCTGGAAACACCATATATTTT. Protein product: CASSQISPGSGNTIYF. The gene calls are TRBV4-1 and TRBJ1-3; the D is unclear. Trimming shortened V by 2 bases and J by 0 bases, and 11 bases separated the two germline ends. This CDR3 contains 16 residues. Germline values: CDR1 MGHRA, CDR2 YSYEKL.

The chain combines TRBV27 with TRBJ2-7, with D maybe TRBD2 (6 bases). There are 16 residues in the CDR3. V lost 4 bases and J 2 bases, leaving 18 bases between the germline ends. Germline V gene data show CDR1 as MNHEY and CDR2 as SMNVEV (reference sequence). Here the CDR3 reads CASSSLGGDGTYEQYF. DNA of the CDR3: TGTGCCAGCAGTTCCCTCGGAGGGGACGGAACCTACGAGCAGTACTTC.

This sequence joins TRBV6-2 or TRBV6-3 and TRBJ2-7; 8 bases line up with TRBD1. Germline V gives CDR1 MNHEY, CDR2 SVGEGT. Losses at the gene ends were 2 bases for V and 9 bases for J; bases not matched to a gene: 3. The CDR3 extends over 12 amino acids. CDR3 nucleotides: TGTGCCAGCAGTTACGGGGGGACAGGGCAGTACTTC. Its translation is CASSYGGTGQYF.

This rearrangement joins TRBV27 to TRBJ1-1; possible D gene TRBD1, 6 bases. The V and J ends lost 6 bases and 0 bases respectively, with 14 bases between them. Per germline, CDR1 MNHEY and CDR2 SMNVEV (reference sequence). This CDR3 has 15 amino acids. The CDR3: CASSSGAGMNTEAFF. For the CDR3, the DNA is TGTGCCAGCAGCTCAGGGGCAGGGATGAACACTGAAGCTTTCTTT.

The V call is TRBV4-1, the J call TRBJ2-1, with D perhaps matching TRBD1 (9 bases). The germline V and J ends were trimmed by 2 bases and 0 bases, with 26 bases remaining between them. The CDR3 totals 21 residues. The V gene's germline CDR1 is MGHRA and CDR2 YSYEKL. The CDR3 sequence is CASSQMGTGTLSGGSYNEQFF. The CDR3 nucleotides are TGCGCCAGCAGCCAAATGGGGACAGGGACCTTAAGCGGGGGCTCCTACAATGAGCAGTTCTTC.

This clone was found once. The rearrangement links TRBV5-4 to TRBJ1-1; 7 nucleotides agree with TRBD1. The germline gives CDR1 SGHNT, CDR2 YYREEE (reference sequence). V gave up 0 bases and J gave up 0 bases; unmatched junction bases: 2. This CDR3 comprises 15 residues. CDR3 region: CASSLGTGLNTEAFF. CDR3 nucleotide sequence: TGTGCCAGCAGCTTGGGGACAGGTTTGAACACTGAAGCTTTCTTT.